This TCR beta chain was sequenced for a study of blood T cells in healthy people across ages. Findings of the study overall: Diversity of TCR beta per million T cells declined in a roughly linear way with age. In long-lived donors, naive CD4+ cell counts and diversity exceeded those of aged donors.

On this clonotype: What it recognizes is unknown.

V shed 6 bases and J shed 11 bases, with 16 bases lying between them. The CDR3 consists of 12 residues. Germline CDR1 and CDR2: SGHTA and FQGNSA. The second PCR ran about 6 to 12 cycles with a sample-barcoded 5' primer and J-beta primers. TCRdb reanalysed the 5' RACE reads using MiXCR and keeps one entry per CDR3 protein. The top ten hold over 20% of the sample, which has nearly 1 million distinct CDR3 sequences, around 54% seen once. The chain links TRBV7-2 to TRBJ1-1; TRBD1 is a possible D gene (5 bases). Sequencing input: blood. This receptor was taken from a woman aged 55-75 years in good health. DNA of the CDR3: TGTGCCAGCAGTCGGGACGCCTTGCGGGCTTTCTTT. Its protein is CASSRDALRAFF.